Below, 21 T cell receptor beta chains from the same sample are listed, as sequenced in a study of shared clonotypes between healthy human individuals. Some clones are missing from TCRdb's copy, which holds only in-frame ones; the method was immunoSEQ multiplex PCR. The data contain 400,000 to 500,000 clones, 76% of them seen just once; the ten biggest clones take up over 10%. Input material: PBMCs. The receptor source for this set is a woman in her thirties or forties in good health. Some clones in this sample may be carry-over from other donors' samples.

This chain links TRBV29-1 with TRBJ2-5; 7 nucleotides align to TRBD1. The J call may not be correct, given that the DNA end is closer to TRBJ2-7. The CDR3 covers 14 residues. Looked up from germline, CDR1 is SQVTM and CDR2 is ANQGSEA. The CDR3 region has the DNA TGCAGCGCCCAAGGGGACAGAGGCTCCTACGAGCAGTACTTC. Protein: CSAQGDRGSYEQYF.

This clone occurred a few times. The J gene is TRBJ2-2, the V gene TRBV4-2, with D perhaps matching TRBD1 or TRBD2 (6 bases each). V lost 2 bases and J lost 4, with 8 bases in between. This CDR3 has 14 amino acids. Germline CDR1 and CDR2: LGHNA and YNFKEQ. The CDR3: CASSQKGGTGELFF. CDR3 sequence (DNA): TGTGCCAGCAGCCAAAAGGGGGGCACCGGGGAGCTGTTTTTT.

This clone was seen a single time. V gene TRBV6-5 combines with J gene TRBJ1-2, with D uncertain. Germline V gene lookup returns CDR1 MNHEY and CDR2 SVGAGI. Between the trimmed V and J ends, which lost 2 bases and 7 bases, there was a span of 17 bases. The CDR3 runs to 15 residues. CDR3 in DNA: TGTGCCAGCAGTTACGGCGGTTCAGGTCCGCGTGGCTACACCTTC. This translates into CASSYGGSGPRGYTF.

Many counts were recorded for this clone. The gene calls are TRBV5-1 and TRBJ1-6; 10 positions match TRBD1. The germline V gene has CDR1 SGHRS and CDR2 YFSETQ. There are 15 residues in the CDR3. V lost 3 bases, J lost 6 bases, and 3 bases stayed unmatched. Here the CDR3 reads CASSSGTGVNSPLHF. CDR3 nucleotides: TGCGCCAGCAGCTCCGGGACAGGGGTTAATTCACCCCTCCACTTT.

The J gene is TRBJ2-5, the V gene TRBV5-1; D unclear. The length of the CDR3 is 13 residues. Germline lookup yields CDR1 SGHRS and CDR2 YFSETQ. With 4 bases removed from V and 0 bases from J, the gap between germline ends came to 7 bases. CDR3 nucleotides: TGCGCCAGCAGCACTGAGTACCAAGAGACCCAGTACTTC. Its translation is CASSTEYQETQYF.

The rearrangement joins TRBV18 to TRBJ2-3; possible D gene TRBD1, 5 bases. The CDR3 covers 16 residues. Germline values: CDR1 KGHSH, CDR2 LQKENI. Trimming took 3 bases from V and 2 from J, leaving 15 bases between them. DNA for the CDR3: TGTGCCAGCTCACCTTTGACAGTTCCTAACACAGATACGCAGTATTTT. It translates to CASSPLTVPNTDTQYF.

The rearrangement uses TRBV27 and TRBJ2-7, with 9 bases that match TRBD1. V trimming: 7 bases; J trimming: 4 bases; junction bases outside the gene matches: 14. The CDR3 has 16 residues. Germline V gene data show CDR1 as MNHEY and CDR2 as SMNVEV (reference sequence). The CDR3 protein is CASKPSPGTGNYEQYF. Here the CDR3 DNA reads TGTGCCAGCAAACCCAGCCCCGGGACAGGGAATTACGAGCAGTACTTC.

The chain carries TRBV30 and TRBJ2-2; tentatively, D is TRBD2 (6 bases). V lost 4 bases to trimming and J lost 0 bases, with 12 bases between them. Germline values: CDR1 GTSNPN, CDR2 SVGIG (reference sequence). This CDR3 has 15 residues. The CDR3 DNA follows: TGTGCCTGGACTGCGGGACTGGCGAACACCGGGGAGCTGTTTTTT. This codes for CAWTAGLANTGELFF. The entire variable domain, with the rest obtained from reference TRBV30 and TRBJ2-2, is as follows: SQTIHQWPATLVQPVGSPLSLECTVEGTSNPNLYWYRQAAGRGLQLLFYSVGIGQISSEVPQNLSASRPQDRQFILSSKKLLLSDSGFYLCAWTAGLANTGELFFGEGSRLTVL.

The rearrangement links TRBV7-3 to TRBJ2-1; no firm D call. The germline gives CDR1 SGHTA, CDR2 FQGTGA. Trimming removed 1 base from V and 5 bases from J, with 9 bases in between. This CDR3 has 14 residues. The CDR3: CASSLSGVNNEQFF. CDR3 nucleotide sequence: TGTGCCAGCAGCTTAAGTGGGGTCAACAATGAGCAGTTCTTC.

This clone was recorded a few times. The rearrangement uses TRBV7-6 and TRBJ1-2; possibly TRBD1 for D (5 bases). CDR1 is SGHVS and CDR2 is FNYEAQ in the germline V gene. Trimming left V 2 bases short and J 4 bases short, with 5 bases between. The CDR3 is 12 residues long. CDR3: CASSLRGYGYTF. The CDR3 coding sequence is TGTGCCAGCAGCTTAAGGGGCTATGGCTACACCTTC.

The rearrangement links TRBV18 to TRBJ1-2; TRBD1 matches at 8 bases. Germline CDR1 reads KGHSH; CDR2 reads LQKENI. CDR3 length: 16 residues. V lost 6 bases and J lost 8; bases outside the gene matches: 17. The CDR3 here is CASSPSPPGAGGGYTF. CDR3 DNA: TGTGCCAGCTCCCCTAGCCCGCCGGGGGCAGGGGGCGGCTACACCTTC. The full variable domain, with the rest looked up from reference TRBV18 and TRBJ1-2, is NAGVMQNPRHLVRRRGQEARLRCSPMKGHSHVYWYRQLPEEGLKFMVYLQKENIIDESGMPKERFSAEFPKEGPSILRIQQVVRGDSAAYFCASSPSPPGAGGGYTFGSGTRLTVV.

The rearrangement links TRBV7-2 to TRBJ2-7, with D possibly being TRBD2 (6 bases). From germline, CDR1 is SGHTA and CDR2 FQGNSA. CDR3 length equals 14 residues. V was cut by 5 bases and J by 0 bases, with 11 bases left in between. CDR3 sequence: CASSTGLSSYEQYF. CDR3 bases: TGTGCCAGCAGCACAGGACTAAGCTCCTACGAGCAGTACTTC.

The chain couples TRBV23-1 to TRBJ2-5; D call uncertain. TRBV23-1 is known as an ORF, though its function is uncertain. Trimming shortened V by 0 bases and J by 1 base, and 12 bases separated the two germline ends. The CDR3 has 16 residues. Here the CDR3 reads CASSQSCPRLQETQYF. The CDR3, as DNA: TGCGCCAGCAGTCAATCGTGCCCCCGGCTCCAAGAGACCCAGTACTTC.

The sample holds many counts of this clone. The chain has TRBV2 and TRBJ1-1; 8 bases fit TRBD1. Trimming at V came to 2 bases and at J to 1 base, leaving 3 bases not matched to a gene. Germline CDR1 reads SNHLY; CDR2 reads FYNNEI. This CDR3 spans 15 amino acids. The CDR3 protein is CASSERTGTNTEAFF. CDR3 nucleotide sequence: TGTGCCAGCAGTGAACGGACAGGGACGAACACTGAAGCTTTCTTT. Full variable domain (missing parts from reference TRBV2 and TRBJ1-1): EPEVTQTPSHQVTQMGQEVILRCVPISNHLYFYWYRQILGQKVEFLVSFYNNEISEKSEIFDDQFSVERPDGSNFTLKIRSTKLEDSAMYFCASSERTGTNTEAFFGQGTRLTVV.

This clone came up once. The chain uses TRBV7-6 and TRBJ2-6; 7 bases line up with TRBD1. CDR1 is SGHVS, CDR2 FNYEAQ, per germline. J gave up 2 bases and V 5 bases, and 3 bases lay outside the gene matches. The CDR3 has 15 residues. This CDR3 reads CASSPQGAGANVLTF. The CDR3 nucleotides read TGTGCCAGCAGCCCGCAGGGGGCTGGGGCCAACGTCCTGACTTTC.

J is TRBJ2-1 and V is TRBV2; weak D call: TRBD2 (6 bases). CDR1 SNHLY and CDR2 FYNNEI come from the germline V gene. The ends were cut back, 7 bases at V and 6 bases at J, with 7 bases in the middle. CDR3 length equals 11 residues. The CDR3, as DNA: TGTGCCAGCACGGGGGTCAATGAGCAGTTCTTC. Residues: CASTGVNEQFF.

CDR3 sequence: CSVSRGDAEAFF. The CDR3 region has the DNA TGCAGCGTTAGTCGGGGAGACGCTGAAGCTTTCTTT. J is TRBJ1-1 and V is TRBV29-1, with D uncertain. The V end was cut by 5 bases, the J end by 6 bases, with 13 bases between. Germline CDR1 is SQVTM and CDR2 is ANQGSEA. This CDR3 contains 12 residues.

The gene calls are TRBV11-2 and TRBJ2-3; D is perhaps TRBD1 or TRBD2 (5 bases each). Germline V gene lookup returns CDR1 SGHAT and CDR2 FQNNGV. V lost 3 bases to trimming and J lost 1 base, with 20 bases between them. The length of the CDR3 is 18 residues. CDR3 sequence: CASSFDPPGTAGTDTQYF. CDR3 nucleotide sequence: TGTGCCAGCAGCTTTGACCCTCCGGGGACGGCGGGCACAGATACGCAGTATTTT.

In its sample, this clone was seen a few times. This chain joins TRBV6-5 and TRBJ2-6, with 8 bases lining up with TRBD1. Germline loops: CDR1 MNHEY, CDR2 SVGAGI. CDR3 length: 15 residues. Germline trimming cut 7 bases from V and 4 bases from J; bases unmatched to any gene: 6. The CDR3 spells CASNPDRAGANVLTF. The CDR3 nucleotides are TGTGCCAGCAATCCGGACAGGGCGGGGGCCAACGTCCTGACTTTC.

The chain has TRBV9 and TRBJ2-2, with 10 bases aligning to TRBD1. CDR3 length: 18 residues. The trim removed 3 bases at V and 6 bases at J, leaving 14 bases unmatched. Per the germline V gene, CDR1 is SGDLS and CDR2 is YYNGEE. As DNA, the CDR3 is TGTGCCAGCAGCGGAGGGGGTCTGGGACAGGGGATCGCCGGGGAGCTGTTTTTT. This sequence encodes CASSGGGLGQGIAGELFF.

This clone came up a few times. CDR3 nucleotides: TGTGCCAGCAGCCCAGGTGGTTCCCAAGAGACCCAGTACTTC. It encodes CASSPGGSQETQYF. The rearrangement joins TRBV11-3 to TRBJ2-5; unclear D gene. CDR1 and CDR2 from the germline V gene are SGHNT and YENEEA. The V gene lost 5 bases and the J gene lost 1 base, with 11 bases spanning the gap. CDR3 length: 14 amino acids.